Presented here are 21 T cell receptor beta chains from one specimen sequenced in a study of blood T cell repertoires in COVID-19. Data came from immunoSEQ multiplex PCR; TCRdb stores just in-frame clones and leaves some out. Of some 260,000 clones in the sample, around nine tenths were seen once. Sequenced material: peripheral blood. The receptors were gathered from a woman in her sixties or seventies with COVID-19, enrolled during active disease.

The genes are TRBV4-2 and TRBJ2-2; 9 bases agree with TRBD2. V dropped 2 bases and J dropped 6; count of bases not matched to a gene: 7. The germline V gene has CDR1 LGHNA and CDR2 YNFKEQ. The CDR3 length is 16 residues. The CDR3 loop is CASSQISVAGAGELFF. CDR3 nucleotide sequence: TGTGCCAGCAGCCAAATCTCGGTAGCGGGAGCCGGGGAGCTGTTTTTT.

The chain employs TRBV6-1 and TRBJ1-5; D possibly corresponds to TRBD1 (5 bases). Germline V gives CDR1 MNHNS, CDR2 SASEGT. Trimming pared 3 bases from V and 7 bases from J, leaving 10 bases between. The CDR3 is 13 residues long. CDR3 bases: TGTGCCAGCAGTGACAGGGAAGGGCAGCCCCAGCATTTT. This codes for CASSDREGQPQHF.

DNA for the CDR3: TGTGCCAGCCGACTAGCGGGCCTAAGCACAGATACGCAGTATTTT. It specifies CASRLAGLSTDTQYF. The chain recombines TRBV7-2 with TRBJ2-3; 10 bases map to TRBD2. Germline lookup yields CDR1 SGHTA and CDR2 FQGNSA. The J segment lost 0 bases and the V segment lost 8 bases, leaving 5 bases of the junction unmatched. The CDR3 loop spans 15 amino acids. Variable domain in full (rest from reference TRBV7-2 and TRBJ2-3): GAGVSQSPSNKVTEKGKDVELRCDPISGHTALYWYRQSLGQGLEFLIYFQGNSAPDKSGLPSDRFSAERTGGSVSTLTIQRTQQEDSAVYLCASRLAGLSTDTQYFGPGTRLTVL.

The chain combines TRBV28 with TRBJ1-2; D is uncertain. CDR1 MDHEN and CDR2 SYDVKM come from the germline V gene. The CDR3 sequence is 13 residues long. Trimming took off 8 bases at V and 10 bases at J, with 20 bases between the two ends. The CDR3 DNA sequence: TGTGCCAGCGGGAGAGAAGTCGCTAATTTCTACACCTTC. Translating it yields CASGREVANFYTF.

For the CDR3, the DNA is TGTGCCACCAGTGCGCGACAGGGGTGGATGGATGAGCAGTTCTTC. This gives the protein CATSARQGWMDEQFF. The gene calls are TRBV24-1 and TRBJ2-1; 8 positions agree with TRBD1. The germline gives CDR1 KGHDR, CDR2 SFDVKD. The CDR3 extends over 15 amino acids. Germline trimming cut 5 bases from V and 8 bases from J; bases unmatched to any gene: 10.

This chain connects TRBV5-4 to TRBJ1-2; 7 nucleotides agree with TRBD1. The V gene end was trimmed by 0 bases and the J gene end by 3 bases; junction bases not matched to a gene: 8. The CDR3 runs to 16 residues. Looked up from germline, CDR1 is SGHNT and CDR2 is YYREEE (reference sequence). The CDR3 protein is CASSLDLQGIDYGYTF. In nucleotides, the CDR3 is TGTGCCAGCAGCTTGGACTTACAGGGGATTGACTATGGCTACACCTTC. The full variable domain, in which reference TRBV5-4 and TRBJ1-2 provide the parts outside the CDR3, is ETGVTQSPTHLIKTRGQQVTLRCSSQSGHNTVSWYQQALGQGPQFIFQYYREEENGRGNFPPRFSGLQFPNYSSELNVNALELDDSALYLCASSLDLQGIDYGYTFGSGTRLTVV.

The V call is TRBV13, the J call TRBJ1-1; D remains unclear. Germline-derived CDR1 and CDR2 are PRHDT and FYEKMQ (reference sequence). The CDR3 sequence is 13 residues long. V was clipped by 5 bases and J by 6 bases, with 13 bases between them. The CDR3 sequence is CASSPSPGSEAFF. In DNA, the CDR3 is TGTGCCAGCAGCCCTAGCCCGGGGTCTGAAGCTTTCTTT.

The chain combines TRBV5-1 with TRBJ2-5; 8 bases are a match to TRBD1. The CDR3 length is 14 residues. Germline loops: CDR1 SGHRS, CDR2 YFSETQ. V trimming: 2 bases; J trimming: 5 bases; junction bases outside the gene matches: 5. The CDR3 nucleotides read TGCGCCAGCAGCTTCCGACAGGGGATGGAGACCCAGTACTTC. Amino acids: CASSFRQGMETQYF.

The chain is built from TRBV12-3 or TRBV12-4 and TRBJ1-3; a weak D match, TRBD1 (5 bases). This CDR3 spans 13 amino acids. Trimming took 6 bases from V and 2 from J, leaving 8 bases between them. In DNA form, the CDR3 reads TGTGCCAGCAGGCGGGGGGCTGGAAACACCATATATTTT. The encoded protein is CASRRGAGNTIYF.

The gene calls are TRBV3-1 (or the pseudogene TRBV3-2) and TRBJ1-6; 7 bases line up with TRBD1. This CDR3 has 14 amino acids. V shed 7 bases and J 5 bases; nucleotides not matched to a gene: 5. Germline CDR1 is LGHDT and CDR2 is YNNKEL (reference sequence). The CDR3 is CASMKGTDNSPLHF. DNA of the CDR3: TGTGCCAGCATGAAAGGGACAGATAATTCACCCCTCCACTTT.

The chain is built from TRBV15 and TRBJ1-3, with D unclear. The CDR3 is 15 residues long. Germline lookup yields CDR1 LNHNV and CDR2 YYDKDF (reference sequence). With 0 bases removed from V and 0 bases from J, the gap between germline ends came to 6 bases. CDR3: CATSRDPVSGNTIYF. As DNA, the CDR3 is TGTGCCACCAGCAGAGATCCGGTCTCTGGAAACACCATATATTTT. The variable domain in full, with the rest retrieved from reference TRBV15 and TRBJ1-3, is DAMVIQNPRYQVTQFGKPVTLSCSQTLNHNVMYWYQQKSSQAPKLLFHYYDKDFNNEADTPDNFQSRRPNTSFCFLDIRSPGLGDTAMYLCATSRDPVSGNTIYFGEGSWLTVV.

The CDR3 reads CASSWGTSGTSYEQYF. In DNA form, the CDR3 reads TGTGCCAGCAGTTGGGGGACAAGCGGTACCTCCTACGAGCAGTACTTC. The V gene is TRBV6-5, the J gene TRBJ2-7, with D maybe TRBD1 (6 bases). The CDR3 runs to 16 residues. Germline V gene data show CDR1 as MNHEY and CDR2 as SVGAGI. Trimming removed 4 bases from V and 0 bases from J, with 16 bases in between.

The CDR3 sequence is CASSQVVNTEAFF. The CDR3 DNA is TGTGCCAGCAGCCAGGTAGTGAACACTGAAGCTTTCTTT. V is TRBV3-1 (or the pseudogene TRBV3-2) and J is TRBJ1-1; no definite D call. CDR3 length: 13 residues. Trimming pared 3 bases from V and 0 bases from J, leaving 5 bases between. Per germline, CDR1 LGHDT and CDR2 YNNKEL (reference sequence).

This clone appeared a few times. V is TRBV6-1 and J is TRBJ1-2; 7 bases map to TRBD1. CDR1 and CDR2 from the germline V gene are MNHNS and SASEGT. The J segment lost 4 bases and the V segment lost 2 bases, leaving 4 bases of the junction unmatched. The CDR3 loop spans 14 amino acids. Written as DNA, the CDR3 is TGTGCCAGCAGTGAAACACCAGGGGGCTATGGCTACACCTTC. The encoded protein is CASSETPGGYGYTF.

This chain links TRBV28 with TRBJ2-1, with D unresolved. Per germline, CDR1 MDHEN and CDR2 SYDVKM. V lost 1 base, J lost 6 bases, and 22 bases lay in between. The CDR3 runs 18 residues. CDR3 region: CASSLFFAPRTSSNEQFF. The CDR3, as DNA: TGTGCCAGCAGTTTATTTTTCGCCCCTAGAACATCGAGCAATGAGCAGTTCTTC. The full variable domain, completed using reference TRBV28 and TRBJ2-1, is DVKVTQSSRYLVKRTGEKVFLECVQDMDHENMFWYRQDPGLGLRLIYFSYDVKMKEKGDIPEGYSVSREKKERFSLILESASTNQTSMYLCASSLFFAPRTSSNEQFFGPGTRLTVL.

V usage is TRBV2 and J usage is TRBJ1-2; 8 bases match TRBD1. The germline gives CDR1 SNHLY, CDR2 FYNNEI. V lost 5 bases to trimming and J lost 4 bases; unmatched junction nucleotides: 0. This CDR3 region has 12 residues. This CDR3 is CASSTGGYGYTF. The CDR3 DNA reads TGTGCCAGCAGTACAGGGGGCTATGGCTACACCTTC.

V is TRBV7-9 and J is TRBJ2-5; D gene ambiguous. Looked up from germline, CDR1 is SEHNR and CDR2 is FQNEAQ (reference sequence). CDR3 length: 11 amino acids. For the CDR3, the DNA is TGTGCGGCCGCGGCAGTAGAGACCCAGTACTTC. Translated: CAAAAVETQYF. Based on the CDR3 plus reference TRBV7-9 and TRBJ2-5, the full variable domain is DTGVSQNPRHKITKRGQNVTFRCDPISEHNRLYWYRQTLGQGPEFLTYFQNEAQLEKSRLLSDRFSAERPKGSFSTLEIQRTEQGDSAMYLCAAAAVETQYFGPGTRLLVL.

This rearrangement joins TRBV28 to TRBJ1-2; TRBD1 agrees at 7 bases. Germline CDR1 and CDR2: MDHEN and SYDVKM. Trimming cost V 6 bases and J 0 bases; bases outside gene matches: 10. The CDR3 runs 16 residues. This CDR3 reads CASSQTGVQANYGYTF. The CDR3 DNA is TGTGCCAGCAGCCAAACAGGGGTGCAGGCTAACTATGGCTACACCTTC.

The chain uses TRBV6-5 and TRBJ2-1, with D tentatively TRBD2 (6 bases). Trimming stripped 6 bases from V and 10 bases from J, with 19 bases between. The CDR3 is made up of 14 amino acids. From germline, CDR1 is MNHEY and CDR2 SVGAGI. The CDR3 DNA reads TGTGCCAGCAGCGGGAGAACCCCCACCGGGGAGCAGTTCTTC. Translated, it gives CASSGRTPTGEQFF.

The rearrangement uses TRBV9 and TRBJ1-1; 9 bases agree with TRBD1. Germline assignment: CDR1 SGDLS and CDR2 YYNGEE. CDR3 length equals 15 residues. V was pared by 4 bases and J by 1 base, with 5 bases of the junction left unmatched. The CDR3 sequence: CASSTGGAWNTEAFF. CDR3 nucleotide sequence: TGTGCCAGCAGCACAGGGGGCGCCTGGAACACTGAAGCTTTCTTT. Full variable domain (missing parts from reference TRBV9 and TRBJ1-1): DSGVTQTPKHLITATGQRVTLRCSPRSGDLSVYWYQQSLDQGLQFLIQYYNGEERAKGNILERFSAQQFPDLHSELNLSSLELGDSALYFCASSTGGAWNTEAFFGQGTRLTVV.

Details on this clone: A junction boundary mismatches the germline segment, possibly from a read error. The chain employs TRBV6-4 and TRBJ2-2; 8 bases are shared with TRBD1. This CDR3 spans 14 amino acids. Germline CDR1 and CDR2: MRHNA and SNTAGT. CDR3 nucleotide sequence: TGTGCCAGCAAGCAGGGGGCGAATACCGGGGAGCTGTTTTTT. Translating gives CASKQGANTGELFF.